A single sample is the source of the 16 T cell receptor beta chains below, sequenced in a study of PD-L1 blockade in urothelial cancer. Repertoires were generated with immunoSEQ multiplex PCR, while TCRdb's copy carries only in-frame clones and drops some. The table shows about 55,000 clones, with over 65% occurring only once. Time point denoted: pretreatment peripheral blood. This material consisted of PBMCs, taken around atezolizumab (anti-PD-L1) treatment. Receptors originate from a middle-aged man with urothelial cancer.

The CDR3 loop is CASTPRTGAGYSNQPQHF. The DNA of the CDR3 is TGCGCCAGCACCCCGAGGACAGGGGCGGGTTATAGCAATCAGCCCCAGCATTTT. This chain uses TRBV10-2 with TRBJ1-5, with TRBD1 matching over 9 bases. This CDR3 region has 18 residues. V was pared by 7 bases and J by 0 bases, with 13 bases of the junction left unmatched. Per the germline V gene, CDR1 is WSHSY and CDR2 is SAAADI.

The chain couples TRBV6-5 to TRBJ2-7; D gene ambiguous. Trimming took 2 bases from V and 1 from J, leaving 6 bases between them. The CDR3 has 13 residues. Germline V gives CDR1 MNHEY, CDR2 SVGAGI. The CDR3 sequence: CASSYKTSYEQYF. CDR3 nucleotide sequence: TGTGCCAGCAGTTACAAGACTTCCTACGAGCAGTACTTC.

The chain has TRBV4-2 and TRBJ1-6; 7 bases fit TRBD1. Germline loops: CDR1 LGHNA, CDR2 YNFKEQ. After removal of 4 bases from V and 9 bases from J, the junction contained 9 bases not matched to a gene. The CDR3 has 15 amino acids. The CDR3 is CASSPSSGGISPLHF. Written as DNA, the CDR3 is TGTGCCAGCAGCCCTTCTTCAGGGGGTATTTCACCCCTCCACTTT.

This chain links TRBV29-1 with TRBJ2-7, with a possible D match to TRBD2 (5 bases). The CDR3 covers 13 residues. Germline loops: CDR1 SQVTM, CDR2 ANQGSEA. V gave up 4 bases and J gave up 2 bases, with 12 bases separating them. The CDR3 DNA is TGCAGCGTTGGAGGGATTCTAGCCTACGAGCAGTACTTC. It translates to CSVGGILAYEQYF.

The chain carries TRBV28 and TRBJ1-1; D may be TRBD1 (5 bases). V was trimmed by 5 bases and J by 1 base, leaving 5 bases between them. The CDR3 runs to 12 residues. From germline, CDR1 is MDHEN and CDR2 SYDVKM. CDR3 sequence reads: CASSGANTEAFF. CDR3 DNA: TGTGCCAGCAGTGGGGCGAACACTGAAGCTTTCTTT.

V gene TRBV4-1 combines with J gene TRBJ2-7; TRBD2 is a possible D gene (7 bases). The CDR3 length is 13 residues. Trimming pared 4 bases from V and 3 bases from J, leaving 10 bases between. Germline CDR1 is MGHRA and CDR2 is YSYEKL. The CDR3 DNA reads TGCGCCAGCAGCCTGAGGGGGGGCTACGAGCAGTACTTC. Its protein is CASSLRGGYEQYF.

The V and J genes are TRBV7-9 and TRBJ2-1; D is unclear. Trimming left V 5 bases short and J 11 bases short, with 10 bases between. The CDR3 runs to 11 residues. Looked up from germline, CDR1 is SEHNR and CDR2 is FQNEAQ (reference sequence). CDR3 bases: TGTGCCAGCAGCCCACAGTCACAGCAGTTCTTC. Translated: CASSPQSQQFF.

The chain employs TRBV7-8 and TRBJ2-3; TRBD1 matches 8 bases. CDR3 size: 13 residues. V was clipped by 3 bases and J by 5 bases; unmatched bases: 1. Per germline, CDR1 SGHVS and CDR2 FQNEAQ. The CDR3 DNA is TGTGCCAGCAGCTTCACAGGGGGAGATACGCAGTATTTT. Translating it yields CASSFTGGDTQYF.

The J gene is TRBJ1-6, the V gene TRBV7-6; 12 nucleotides line up with TRBD1. J was trimmed by 9 bases and V by 5 bases; bases with no gene match: 11. This CDR3 contains 17 residues. Germline V gives CDR1 SGHVS, CDR2 FNYEAQ. CDR3 residues: CASSLKGQGAWSSPLHF. CDR3 DNA sequence: TGTGCCAGCAGCCTAAAGGGACAGGGGGCGTGGAGTTCACCCCTCCACTTT.

V and J are TRBV10-3 and TRBJ1-4, with D possibly TRBD1 on 5 matching bases. CDR3 length: 17 residues. V was pared by 4 bases and J by 8 bases, with 23 bases between. Germline lookup yields CDR1 ENHRY and CDR2 SYGVKD. The CDR3 bases are TGTGCCATCAGTGGGGGGGGGAGCTCCCCGAAGGGGGAAAAACTGTTTTTT. Encoded protein: CAISGGGSSPKGEKLFF.

V usage is TRBV10-3 and J usage is TRBJ2-5; tentative D call: TRBD2 (6 bases). Trimming pared 1 base from V and 2 bases from J, leaving 11 bases between. Germline CDR1 ENHRY, CDR2 SYGVKD. The CDR3 is 15 residues long. This CDR3 is CAISEYGGSQETQYF. Written as DNA, the CDR3 is TGTGCCATCAGTGAGTATGGAGGGTCTCAAGAGACCCAGTACTTC.

The J gene is TRBJ2-2, the V gene TRBV6-1; perhaps TRBD1 as D (5 bases). The V gene's germline CDR1 is MNHNS and CDR2 SASEGT. The CDR3 has 13 amino acids. Trimming removed 4 bases at V and 5 bases at J, with 8 bases between. In DNA, the CDR3 is TGTGCCAGCAGTGTCAGGGTAACCGGGGAGCTGTTTTTT. Encoded protein: CASSVRVTGELFF.

The genes are TRBV5-1 and TRBJ1-2; no clear D gene. Germline V lookup: CDR1 SGHRS, CDR2 YFSETQ. The CDR3 is 14 amino acids. The V and J ends lost 0 bases and 8 bases respectively, with 14 bases between them. The CDR3 spells CASSLEAVLRGYTF. CDR3 sequence (DNA): TGCGCCAGCAGCTTGGAGGCGGTCTTGAGGGGCTACACCTTC.

This sequence joins TRBV5-6 and TRBJ1-1; D is possibly TRBD1 (5 bases). Trimming took off 5 bases at V and 1 base at J, with 9 bases between the two ends. Germline CDR1 is SGHDT and CDR2 is YYEEEE. This CDR3 has 13 residues. CDR3 sequence: CASRFGGNTEAFF. DNA of the CDR3: TGTGCCAGCAGGTTCGGGGGGAACACTGAAGCTTTCTTT.

The chain is built from TRBV7-6 and TRBJ2-1; 12 bases align to TRBD2. The trim removed 2 bases at V and 4 bases at J, leaving 6 bases unmatched. The germline gives CDR1 SGHVS, CDR2 FNYEAQ. The CDR3 sequence is 17 residues long. The CDR3 region is CASSLTRLAGAYNEQFF. CDR3 sequence (DNA): TGTGCCAGCAGCTTAACCCGACTAGCGGGAGCTTACAATGAGCAGTTCTTC. Drawing the rest from reference TRBV7-6 and TRBJ2-1, the complete variable domain is GAGVSQSPRYKVTKRGQDVALRCDPISGHVSLYWYRQALGQGPEFLTYFNYEAQQDKSGLPNDRFSAERPEGSISTLTIQRTEQRDSAMYRCASSLTRLAGAYNEQFFGPGTRLTVL.

This chain links TRBV5-1 with TRBJ2-4; TRBD1 agrees at 11 bases. CDR3 length equals 20 residues. From germline, CDR1 is SGHRS and CDR2 YFSETQ. Losses at the gene ends were 0 bases for V and 1 base for J; bases not matched to a gene: 12. The CDR3 DNA reads TGCGCCAGCAGCTTGGGGACAGGGGGCATCGTCTCCATGGCCAAAAACATTCAGTACTTC. Translated: CASSLGTGGIVSMAKNIQYF. Combining the CDR3 with reference TRBV5-1 and TRBJ2-4 gives the whole variable domain KAGVTQTPRYLIKTRGQQVTLSCSPISGHRSVSWYQQTPGQGLQFLFEYFSETQRNKGNFPGRFSGRQFSNSRSEMNVSTLELGDSALYLCASSLGTGGIVSMAKNIQYFGAGTRLSVL.